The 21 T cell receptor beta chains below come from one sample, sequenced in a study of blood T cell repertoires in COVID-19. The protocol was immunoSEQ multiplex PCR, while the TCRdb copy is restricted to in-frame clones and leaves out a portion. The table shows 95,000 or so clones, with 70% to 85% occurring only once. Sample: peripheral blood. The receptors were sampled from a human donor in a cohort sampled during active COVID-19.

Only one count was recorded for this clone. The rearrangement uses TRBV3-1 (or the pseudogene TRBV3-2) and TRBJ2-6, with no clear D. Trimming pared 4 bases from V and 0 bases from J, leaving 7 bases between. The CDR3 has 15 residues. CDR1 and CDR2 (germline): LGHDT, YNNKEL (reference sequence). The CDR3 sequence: CASSRSPSGANVLTF. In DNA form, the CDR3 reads TGTGCCAGCAGCCGTAGCCCCTCTGGGGCCAACGTCCTGACTTTC.

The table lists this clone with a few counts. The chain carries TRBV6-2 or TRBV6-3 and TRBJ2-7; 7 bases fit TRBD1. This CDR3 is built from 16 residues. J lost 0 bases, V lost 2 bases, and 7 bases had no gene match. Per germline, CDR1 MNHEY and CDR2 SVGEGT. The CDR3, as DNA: TGTGCCAGCAGTTACCCCCGGACAGGAGCCTCCTACGAGCAGTACTTC. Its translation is CASSYPRTGASYEQYF.

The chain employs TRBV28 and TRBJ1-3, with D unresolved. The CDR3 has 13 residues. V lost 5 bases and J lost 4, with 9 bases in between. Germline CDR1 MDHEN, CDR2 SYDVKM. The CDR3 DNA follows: TGTGCCAGCAGTCCCCCACAGGGAAACACCATATATTTT. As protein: CASSPPQGNTIYF.

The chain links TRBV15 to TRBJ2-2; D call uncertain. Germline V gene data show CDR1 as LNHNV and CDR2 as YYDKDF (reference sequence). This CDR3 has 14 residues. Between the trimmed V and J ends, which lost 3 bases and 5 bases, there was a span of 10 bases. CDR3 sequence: CATSSLRATGELFF. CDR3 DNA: TGTGCCACCAGCAGTCTTAGAGCAACCGGGGAGCTGTTTTTT.

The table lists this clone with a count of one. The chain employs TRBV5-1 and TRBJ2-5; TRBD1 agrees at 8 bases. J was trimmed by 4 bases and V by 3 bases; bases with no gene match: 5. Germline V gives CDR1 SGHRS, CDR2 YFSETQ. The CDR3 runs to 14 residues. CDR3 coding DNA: TGCGCCAGCAGCTCTTCAGGGGGCCTAGAGACCCAGTACTTC. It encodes CASSSSGGLETQYF.

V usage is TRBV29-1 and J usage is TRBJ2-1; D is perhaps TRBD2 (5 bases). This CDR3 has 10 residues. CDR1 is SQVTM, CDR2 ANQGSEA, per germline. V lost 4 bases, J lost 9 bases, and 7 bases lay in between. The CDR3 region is CSVGGVEQFF. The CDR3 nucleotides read TGCAGCGTTGGGGGAGTTGAGCAGTTCTTC.

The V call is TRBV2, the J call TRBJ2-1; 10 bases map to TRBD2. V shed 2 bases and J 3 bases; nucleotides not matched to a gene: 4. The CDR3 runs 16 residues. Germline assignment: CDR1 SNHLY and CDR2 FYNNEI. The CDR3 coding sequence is TGTGCCAGCAGTGAAAGGCCTAGCGGGGGCTACAATGAGCAGTTCTTC. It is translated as CASSERPSGGYNEQFF.

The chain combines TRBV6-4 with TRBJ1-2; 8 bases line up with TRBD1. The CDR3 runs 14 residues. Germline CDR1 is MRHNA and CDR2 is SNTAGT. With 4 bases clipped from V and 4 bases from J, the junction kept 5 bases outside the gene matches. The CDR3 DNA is TGTGCCAGCAGTGCGACAGGGGTGGGCTATGGCTACACCTTC. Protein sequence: CASSATGVGYGYTF.

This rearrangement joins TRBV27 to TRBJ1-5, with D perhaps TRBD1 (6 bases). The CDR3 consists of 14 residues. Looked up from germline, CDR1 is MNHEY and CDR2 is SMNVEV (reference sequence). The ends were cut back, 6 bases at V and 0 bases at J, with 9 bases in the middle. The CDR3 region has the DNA TGTGCCAGCAGCAGGGGAGATAGCAATCAGCCCCAGCATTTT. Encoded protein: CASSRGDSNQPQHF.

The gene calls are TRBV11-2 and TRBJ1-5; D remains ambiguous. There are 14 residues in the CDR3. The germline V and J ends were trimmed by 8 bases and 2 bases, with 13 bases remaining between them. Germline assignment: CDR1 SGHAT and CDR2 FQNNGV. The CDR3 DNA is TGTGCCAGCTCTAGGGAGAGGGGCAATCAGCCCCAGCATTTT. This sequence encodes CASSRERGNQPQHF.

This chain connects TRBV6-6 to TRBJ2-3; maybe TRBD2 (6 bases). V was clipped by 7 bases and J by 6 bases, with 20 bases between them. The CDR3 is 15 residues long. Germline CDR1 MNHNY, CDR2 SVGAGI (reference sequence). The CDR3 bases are TGTGCCAGCACCCGCGGGATGAGGGATCGGGATACGCAGTATTTT. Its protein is CASTRGMRDRDTQYF.

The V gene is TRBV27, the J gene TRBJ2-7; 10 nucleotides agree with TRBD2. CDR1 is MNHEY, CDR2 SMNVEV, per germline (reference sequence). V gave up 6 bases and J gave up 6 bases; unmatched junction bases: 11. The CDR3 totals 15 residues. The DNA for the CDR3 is TGTGCCAGCAGGTGGAGAAGCGGGAGGGCTATCGAGCAGTACTTC. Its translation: CASRWRSGRAIEQYF.

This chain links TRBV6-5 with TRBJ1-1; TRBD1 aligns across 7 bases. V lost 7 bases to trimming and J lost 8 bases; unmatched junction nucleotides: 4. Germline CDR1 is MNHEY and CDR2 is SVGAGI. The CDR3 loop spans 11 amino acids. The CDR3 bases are TGTGCCAGCACCGACAGGGTGGAAGCTTTCTTT. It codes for CASTDRVEAFF.

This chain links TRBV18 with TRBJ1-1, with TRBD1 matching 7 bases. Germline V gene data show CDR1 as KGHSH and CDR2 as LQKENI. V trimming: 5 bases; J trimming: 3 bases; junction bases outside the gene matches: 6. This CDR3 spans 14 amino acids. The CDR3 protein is CASSTGVLYTEAFF. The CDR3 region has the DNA TGTGCCAGCTCAACAGGGGTATTGTACACTGAAGCTTTCTTT.

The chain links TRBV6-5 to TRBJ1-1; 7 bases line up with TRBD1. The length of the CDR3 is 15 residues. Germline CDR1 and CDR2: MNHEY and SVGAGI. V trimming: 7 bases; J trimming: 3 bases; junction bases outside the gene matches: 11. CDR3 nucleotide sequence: TGTGCCAGCAATCCAGAGACAGGGTGGTACACTGAAGCTTTCTTT. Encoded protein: CASNPETGWYTEAFF.

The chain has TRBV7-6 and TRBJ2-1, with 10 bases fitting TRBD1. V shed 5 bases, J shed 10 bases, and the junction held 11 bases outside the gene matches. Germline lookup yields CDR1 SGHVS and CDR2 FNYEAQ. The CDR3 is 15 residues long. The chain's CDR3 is CASSASGTGAKEQFF. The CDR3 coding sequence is TGTGCCAGCAGCGCGAGCGGGACAGGGGCGAAAGAGCAGTTCTTC.

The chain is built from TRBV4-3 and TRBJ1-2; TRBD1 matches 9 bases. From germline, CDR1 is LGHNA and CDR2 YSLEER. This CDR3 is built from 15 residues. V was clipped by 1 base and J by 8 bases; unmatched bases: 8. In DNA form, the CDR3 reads TGCGCCAGCAGCCAAGGTGGGACAGGGTTCCGGGGCTACACCTTC. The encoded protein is CASSQGGTGFRGYTF.

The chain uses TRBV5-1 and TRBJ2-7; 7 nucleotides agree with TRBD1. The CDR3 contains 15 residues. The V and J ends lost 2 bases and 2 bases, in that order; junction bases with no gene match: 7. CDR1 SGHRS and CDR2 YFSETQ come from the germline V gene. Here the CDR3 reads CASSFSFDRAYEQYF. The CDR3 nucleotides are TGCGCCAGCAGCTTTTCATTCGACAGGGCCTACGAGCAGTACTTC. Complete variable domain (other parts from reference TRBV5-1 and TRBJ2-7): KAGVTQTPRYLIKTRGQQVTLSCSPISGHRSVSWYQQTPGQGLQFLFEYFSETQRNKGNFPGRFSGRQFSNSRSEMNVSTLELGDSALYLCASSFSFDRAYEQYFGPGTRLTVT.

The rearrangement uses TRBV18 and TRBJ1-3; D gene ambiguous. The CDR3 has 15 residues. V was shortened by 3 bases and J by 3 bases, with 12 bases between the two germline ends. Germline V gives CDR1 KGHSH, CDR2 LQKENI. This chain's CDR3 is CASSPRNEGGNTIYF. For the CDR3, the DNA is TGTGCCAGCTCACCCAGGAATGAGGGTGGAAACACCATATATTTT.

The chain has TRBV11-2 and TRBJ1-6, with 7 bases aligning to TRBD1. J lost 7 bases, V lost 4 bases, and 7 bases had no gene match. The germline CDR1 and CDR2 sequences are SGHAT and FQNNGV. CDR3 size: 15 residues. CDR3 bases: TGTGCCAGCAGCTCACAGGGGACCGGGAATTCACCCCTCCACTTT. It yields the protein CASSSQGTGNSPLHF.

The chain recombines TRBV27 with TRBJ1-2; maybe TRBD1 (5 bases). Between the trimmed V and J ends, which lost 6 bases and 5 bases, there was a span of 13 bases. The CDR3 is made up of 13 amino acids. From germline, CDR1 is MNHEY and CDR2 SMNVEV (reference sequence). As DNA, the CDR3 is TGTGCCAGCAGCCCTATTAGGGGTTATGGCTACACCTTC. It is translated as CASSPIRGYGYTF.